These T cell receptor beta chains were read from a single sample in a study of cytomegalovirus exposure and HLA in healthy donors. Sequenced by immunoSEQ multiplex PCR; TCRdb stores in-frame clones only, minus some. Of around 170,000 clones in the sample, roughly four fifths were seen once. Source material: PBMCs. The receptors shown here come from a woman aged 45-65 years in good health and CMV-seronegative. CDR3s include the opening cysteine and the closing phenylalanine or tryptophan. Each record gives: J gene, D gene, V gene, clone size, CDR3 DNA, CDR3 protein. D genes are given only for firm matches. A row's size may be missing; if present it is once, few, many or a size class.

TRBJ2-3 TRBD1 TRBV7-6 . TGTGCCAGCAGCTTAGGACAGGGTGGTCTAAATACGCAGTATTTT CASSLGQGGLNTQYF
TRBJ1-2 TRBD1 TRBV7-2 . TGTGCCAGCAGCCACGGACAGGGGCACTATGGCTACACCTTC CASSHGQGHYGYTF
TRBJ1-5 . TRBV19 . TGTGCCAGTAACAAACGGGATCAGCCCCAGCATTTT CASNKRDQPQHF
TRBJ2-3 . TRBV27 few TGTGCCAGCAGTCCACCCCCGGGGTCGTCCACAGATACGCAGTATTTT CASSPPPGSSTDTQYF
TRBJ2-2 TRBD1 TRBV2 once TGTGCCAGGTCCGGGACAGGGGGAAGCGGGGAGCTGTTTTTT CARSGTGGSGELFF
TRBJ1-2 TRBD1 TRBV7-8 . TGTGCCAGCAGCCGGGGACAGGGGGTTGTCTACACCTTC CASSRGQGVVYTF
TRBJ2-7 TRBD1 TRBV10-3 . TGTGCCATCAGAGACGGGACAGGACTCGAGCAGTACTTC CAIRDGTGLEQYF
TRBJ1-1 . TRBV7-9 . TGTGCCAGCAGCCCTACGAACACTGAAGCTTTCTTT CASSPTNTEAFF
TRBJ2-7 . TRBV11-2 . TGTGCCAGCAGCCCACGACAGGACTCGTACTCCTACGAGCAGTACTTC CASSPRQDSYSYEQYF
TRBJ2-7 TRBD1 TRBV5-1 . TGCGCCAGCAGCACGACAGGGTTGTCCTACGAGCAGTACTTC CASSTTGLSYEQYF